The 27 T cell receptor beta chains listed next were all sequenced from one sample in a study of human T cells and chemical hapten exposure. Before extraction, the whole blood was not fractionated, and total RNA was taken from it. The library tagged each cDNA molecule with unique molecular identifiers. MiXCR, applied by TCRdb to the reads, yields one record per CDR3 protein. The table shows about 120,000 distinct CDR3 sequences, with around 8.5% occurring only once. The sequencing input was whole blood. Receptors were obtained from a human donor in good health. Some clones in this sample may be carry-over from other donors' samples.

This clonotype was observed a few times. The chain combines TRBV6-1 with TRBJ2-3; D is possibly TRBD1 or TRBD2 (6 bases each). V dropped 5 bases and J dropped 4 bases, with 10 bases sitting between them. There are 13 residues in the CDR3. Germline CDR1 is MNHNS and CDR2 is SASEGT. CDR3 nucleotide sequence: TGTGCCAGCAGTTTAGGGGGGCCAGATACGCAGTATTTT. Its protein product is CASSLGGPDTQYF.

This clonotype occurred a few times. The CDR3 spells CASSPAGQGASLLYEQYF. CDR3 DNA sequence: TGTGCCAGCTCCCCGGCAGGACAGGGGGCCTCCCTACTCTACGAGCAGTACTTC. The chain uses TRBV18 and TRBJ2-7; 11 nucleotides agree with TRBD1. This CDR3 is built from 18 residues. The germline gives CDR1 KGHSH, CDR2 LQKENI. Trimming took 6 bases from V and 3 from J; bases not matched to a gene: 16.

This chain joins TRBV12-5 and TRBJ2-1; 7 nucleotides line up with TRBD2. With 0 bases clipped from V and 2 bases from J, the junction kept 7 bases outside the gene matches. CDR1 and CDR2 from the germline V gene are LGHNT and FRNRAP. The CDR3 has 17 residues. For the CDR3, the DNA is TGTGCTAGTGGTTTGGTAATTCCAGCGGGACCCTACAATGAGCAGTTCTTC. Its translation is CASGLVIPAGPYNEQFF.

The sample holds many counts of this clonotype. The V gene is TRBV12-3 or TRBV12-4, the J gene TRBJ2-5; perhaps TRBD2 as D (5 bases). The CDR3 has 13 amino acids. Trimming pared 5 bases from V and 4 bases from J, leaving 11 bases between. This CDR3 reads CASSRPEGETQYF. The CDR3 DNA reads as TGTGCCAGCAGTCGACCCGAGGGAGAGACCCAGTACTTC.

This clonotype occurred a few times. The chain recombines TRBV12-3 or TRBV12-4 with TRBJ2-3, with 10 nucleotides matching TRBD2. The CDR3 covers 15 residues. V gave up 6 bases and J gave up 6 bases; unmatched junction bases: 9. The chain's CDR3 is CASRGAGGSFDTQYF. As DNA, the CDR3 is TGTGCCAGCAGGGGAGCGGGAGGGTCTTTCGATACGCAGTATTTT.

The V gene is TRBV5-1, the J gene TRBJ2-1, with 16 bases that match TRBD2. The germline V gene has CDR1 SGHRS and CDR2 YFSETQ. After removal of 3 bases from V and 3 bases from J, the junction contained 9 bases not matched to a gene. The CDR3 consists of 19 residues. This CDR3 reads CASSSRGLAGGPIYNEQFF. In nucleotides, the CDR3 is TGCGCCAGCAGCTCGCGGGGACTAGCGGGAGGGCCGATCTACAATGAGCAGTTCTTC.

This chain connects TRBV5-5 to TRBJ2-5, with 10 bases fitting TRBD2. CDR1 and CDR2 (germline): SGHKS, YYEKEE (reference sequence). CDR3 length: 16 amino acids. The junction had 9 bases not matched to a gene; V was cut back by 3 bases and J by 4 bases. CDR3 residues: CASSSSAGGGRETQYF. The CDR3, as DNA: TGTGCCAGCAGCTCCTCAGCGGGAGGGGGGAGAGAGACCCAGTACTTC.

In this sample, this clonotype is medium-sized. Written as DNA, the CDR3 is TGTGCCAGCAGAATTTACGGGACAGGGGGAGGGAACACTGAAGCTTTCTTT. As protein: CASRIYGTGGGNTEAFF. V and J are TRBV12-3 or TRBV12-4 and TRBJ1-1; 11 bases align to TRBD1. The CDR3 extends over 17 amino acids. Trimming removed 6 bases from V and 1 base from J; junction bases left unmatched: 10.

This clonotype was seen more than once but under ten times. CDR3 loop: CSAGGGAVHNSPLHF. The CDR3 bases are TGCAGTGCTGGGGGGGGGGCTGTACATAATTCACCCCTCCACTTT. This chain uses TRBV20-1 with TRBJ1-6, with D possibly being TRBD1 (6 bases). V lost 5 bases, J lost 5 bases, and 16 bases lay in between. The CDR3 is 15 amino acids. Germline V lookup: CDR1 DFQATT, CDR2 SNEGSKA (reference sequence).

This clonotype was detected ten times or more. V gene TRBV5-1 combines with J gene TRBJ2-7; 7 positions agree with TRBD1. The ends lost 4 bases at V and 3 bases at J; junction bases unmatched: 4. Germline loops: CDR1 SGHRS, CDR2 YFSETQ. CDR3 length equals 13 residues. CDR3 protein: CASSVGQNYEQYF. The DNA of the CDR3 is TGCGCCAGCAGCGTGGGACAGAACTACGAGCAGTACTTC.

This clonotype showed up many times. The chain employs TRBV6-2 or TRBV6-3 and TRBJ2-1, with 7 positions matching TRBD1. The germline gives CDR1 MNHEY, CDR2 SVGEGT. The CDR3 is made up of 16 amino acids. Trimming cost V 4 bases and J 0 bases; bases outside gene matches: 6. The CDR3 loop is CASSSRTGASYNEQFF. The CDR3 DNA sequence: TGTGCCAGCAGTTCCCGGACAGGCGCCTCCTACAATGAGCAGTTCTTC.

This clonotype has a count of ten or more. The chain employs TRBV7-9 and TRBJ1-1; D not resolved. The length of the CDR3 is 15 residues. Germline lookup yields CDR1 SEHNR and CDR2 FQNEAQ (reference sequence). Trimming pared 0 bases from V and 3 bases from J, leaving 11 bases between. CDR3 protein: CASSLAAGSDTEAFF. The CDR3 DNA reads TGTGCCAGCAGCTTAGCTGCTGGCAGCGACACTGAAGCTTTCTTT.

V gene TRBV5-1 combines with J gene TRBJ1-2; maybe TRBD1 (5 bases). Trimming left V 4 bases short and J 2 bases short, with 12 bases between. The CDR3 is made up of 14 amino acids. Looked up from germline, CDR1 is SGHRS and CDR2 is YFSETQ. CDR3 loop: CASSPTGPNYGYTF. The CDR3 DNA reads TGCGCCAGCAGCCCTACAGGACCGAACTATGGCTACACCTTC.

This clonotype has at least ten counts. V and J are TRBV29-1 and TRBJ2-1, with D perhaps matching TRBD1 (6 bases). Trimming stripped 6 bases from V and 6 bases from J, with 15 bases between. Germline V gene lookup returns CDR1 SQVTM and CDR2 ANQGSEA. This CDR3 contains 13 residues. CDR3 DNA sequence: TGCAGCGTAGCAGGACAGTCGGGCAATGAGCAGTTCTTC. Amino acids: CSVAGQSGNEQFF.

This clonotype was detected many times. The CDR3 reads CSATGQGPFGPAQPQHF. The CDR3 nucleotides read TGCAGTGCGACCGGACAGGGGCCATTCGGACCTGCTCAGCCCCAGCATTTT. The chain combines TRBV20-1 with TRBJ1-5, with 9 bases identical to TRBD1. CDR1 is DFQATT, CDR2 SNEGSKA, per germline (reference sequence). V dropped 6 bases and J dropped 6; count of bases not matched to a gene: 18. The CDR3 consists of 17 residues.

The chain recombines TRBV29-1 with TRBJ2-3, with a possible D match to TRBD2 (5 bases). The CDR3 is 14 residues long. The germline V gene has CDR1 SQVTM and CDR2 ANQGSEA. Deletions cut 6 bases from V and 3 bases from J, with 16 bases between. The CDR3 bases are TGCAGCGTGAGCGGCCCTGGAGTGACAGATACGCAGTATTTT. This sequence encodes CSVSGPGVTDTQYF.

The chain employs TRBV6-5 and TRBJ2-7; 7 bases fit TRBD2. The CDR3 is 13 amino acids. CDR1 and CDR2 from the germline V gene are MNHEY and SVGAGI. Written as DNA, the CDR3 is TGTGCAGTTGCGAGGGAGGGCCCCTACGAGCAGTACTTC. Its translation: CAVAREGPYEQYF.

This clonotype was seen ten or more times. The chain joins TRBV6-2 or TRBV6-3 to TRBJ2-1; 11 bases align to TRBD2. Germline assignment: CDR1 MNHEY and CDR2 SVGEGT. The CDR3 sequence is 16 residues long. With 2 bases clipped from V and 4 bases from J, the junction kept 4 bases outside the gene matches. CDR3 protein: CASSYSTSGGYNEQFF. Here the CDR3 DNA reads TGTGCCAGCAGTTACAGCACTAGCGGGGGATACAATGAGCAGTTCTTC.

The chain's CDR3 is CASSLGYVNEQFF. CDR3 DNA: TGTGCCAGCAGCTTAGGATACGTCAATGAGCAGTTCTTC. This chain links TRBV5-4 with TRBJ2-1; D is unresolved. CDR3 size: 13 residues. Germline loops: CDR1 SGHNT, CDR2 YYREEE (reference sequence). V was cut by 2 bases and J by 6 bases, with 9 bases left in between. Drawing the rest from reference TRBV5-4 and TRBJ2-1, the complete variable domain is ETGVTQSPTHLIKTRGQQVTLRCSSQSGHNTVSWYQQALGQGPQFIFQYYREEENGRGNFPPRFSGLQFPNYSSELNVNALELDDSALYLCASSLGYVNEQFFGPGTRLTVL.

Only a few counts were recorded for this clonotype. This chain joins TRBV9 and TRBJ2-5, with D uncertain. V lost 1 base, J lost 7 bases, and 11 bases lay in between. CDR3 length: 13 residues. In germline, CDR1 is SGDLS, CDR2 YYNGEE. CDR3 in amino acids: CASSVISSGTQYF. The CDR3 DNA is TGTGCCAGCAGCGTAATTTCGTCAGGGACCCAGTACTTC.

The genes are TRBV29-1 and TRBJ2-7; 10 nucleotides agree with TRBD2. From germline, CDR1 is SQVTM and CDR2 ANQGSEA. The CDR3 contains 14 residues. The J segment lost 1 base and the V segment lost 4 bases, leaving 4 bases of the junction unmatched. The CDR3 reads CSVGRTSGSYEQYF. The CDR3 region has the DNA TGCAGCGTTGGAAGGACTAGCGGATCCTACGAGCAGTACTTC.

A few counts support this clonotype. V is TRBV29-1 and J is TRBJ1-5; 8 positions agree with TRBD1. The CDR3 runs to 15 residues. The germline V gene has CDR1 SQVTM and CDR2 ANQGSEA. V lost 7 bases and J lost 6; bases outside the gene matches: 14. CDR3 DNA: TGCAGCGCTACTCACGGGACAGGTGTAGGTCAGCCCCAGCATTTT. It specifies CSATHGTGVGQPQHF.

This clonotype was recorded many times. The rearrangement links TRBV2 to TRBJ1-4; D gene unclear. The germline V and J ends were trimmed by 6 bases and 9 bases, with 14 bases remaining between them. CDR3 length equals 13 residues. Germline-derived CDR1 and CDR2 are SNHLY and FYNNEI. DNA of the CDR3: TGTGCCAGCAGGCTGGACGGTCTGAAAAAACTGTTTTTT. It specifies CASRLDGLKKLFF.

This clonotype was picked up a small number of times. CDR3 coding DNA: TGTGCCAGCAGCTCAGCGACTAGCGGGGGGGCCTACAATGAGCAGTTCTTC. This translates into CASSSATSGGAYNEQFF. The chain employs TRBV7-9 and TRBJ2-1; 14 bases line up with TRBD2. The CDR3 has 17 residues. Germline V gene sequence: CDR1 SEHNR, CDR2 FQNEAQ (reference sequence). Trimming removed 4 bases from V and 2 bases from J; junction bases left unmatched: 4.

This clonotype occurred a few times. V and J are TRBV12-3 or TRBV12-4 and TRBJ2-1; D is possibly TRBD1 (6 bases). Trimming stripped 4 bases from V and 6 bases from J, with 19 bases between. The CDR3 runs 16 residues. The DNA for the CDR3 is TGTGCCAGCAGTTCCGCCACAGGGCCCCCTTCCAATGAGCAGTTCTTC. It encodes CASSSATGPPSNEQFF.

The CDR3 DNA reads as TGCAGCGTTGAATACGGAGCAAACTCTGGAAACACCATATATTTT. Translating it yields CSVEYGANSGNTIYF. The chain carries TRBV29-1 and TRBJ1-3; no reliable D call. V was pared by 2 bases and J by 0 bases, with 11 bases between. The CDR3 has 15 amino acids. CDR1 is SQVTM, CDR2 ANQGSEA, per germline.

The sample holds a few counts of this clonotype. CDR3 amino acids: CASSQGASLNTEAFF. CDR3 bases: TGTGCCAGCTCTCAGGGGGCCTCCTTGAACACTGAAGCTTTCTTT. This chain links TRBV6-5 with TRBJ1-1; 8 bases are a match to TRBD1. This CDR3 spans 15 amino acids. Germline V gives CDR1 MNHEY, CDR2 SVGAGI. The V gene end was trimmed by 8 bases and the J gene end by 0 bases; junction bases not matched to a gene: 8.